These 20 T cell receptor beta chains share one sample of origin, sequenced in a study of blood T cells in healthy people across ages (dated by TCRdb to between 2015 and 2016). The library was generated by 5' RACE. Instrument used: Illumina HiSeq 2500. A second PCR of roughly 7 to 11 cycles was performed with a sample-barcoded 5' primer and a J-beta primer mix. TCRdb reprocessing: public reads trimmed at Q25 with fastp, clones called with MiXCR, in-frame beta chains kept. Under each unique CDR3 protein, matching rows form one entry showing the most common genes and DNA. Within this sample are some 1.4 million distinct CDR3 sequences, with approximately 40% of them counted one time only. Of the sample, 7.9% falls within the top ten clones. Source material: blood. The receptors here all came from a woman aged 18-30 years in good health.

A few counts support this clonotype. The rearrangement uses TRBV3-1 and TRBJ2-7; 7 nucleotides agree with TRBD2. The CDR3 has 15 residues. V trimming: 0 bases; J trimming: 5 bases; junction bases outside the gene matches: 7. The germline V gene has CDR1 LGHDT and CDR2 YNNKEL (reference sequence). The CDR3 DNA reads TGTGCCAGCAGCCAAGAGCTGGGGGAGGGCCACGAGCAGTACTTC. Translating gives CASSQELGEGHEQYF.

As regards this clonotype: A much larger clonotype is one base distant, so this may be a read error. The V call is TRBV20-1, the J call TRBJ2-3, with 10 nucleotides matching TRBD1. Looked up from germline, CDR1 is DFQATT and CDR2 is SNEGSKA (reference sequence). The CDR3 length is 15 residues. As DNA, the CDR3 is TGCAGTGCTCCCAGGACAGGGGGTATGGCAGATCCGCAGTATTTT. It yields the protein CSAPRTGGMADPQYF.

This clonotype turned up a few times. The chain couples TRBV27 to TRBJ2-7; 13 positions match TRBD2. The V segment lost 6 bases and the J segment 5 bases; nucleotides outside the gene matches: 7. The CDR3 contains 15 residues. CDR1 and CDR2 (germline): MNHEY, SMNVEV (reference sequence). In nucleotides, the CDR3 is TGTGCCAGCAGGGAACTAGCGGGGGGGCAACACGAGCAGTACTTC. Translated: CASRELAGGQHEQYF.

This clonotype turned up a few times. The rearrangement links TRBV7-2 to TRBJ2-5; 8 bases agree with TRBD2. CDR1 SGHTA and CDR2 FQGNSA come from the germline V gene. The CDR3 consists of 14 residues. V was pared by 2 bases and J by 5 bases, with 4 bases of the junction left unmatched. The DNA of the CDR3 is TGTGCCAGCAGCTTAAAAGCGGGAGTTGAGACCCAGTACTTC. Residues: CASSLKAGVETQYF.

The chain carries TRBV6-5 and TRBJ2-7, with D unclear. Trimming took 0 bases from V and 5 from J, leaving 11 bases between them. CDR1 is MNHEY and CDR2 is SVGAGI in the germline V gene. The CDR3 totals 14 residues. The CDR3 nucleotides read TGTGCCAGCAGTTACTCGATATGGGCCGACGAGCAGTACTTC. It encodes CASSYSIWADEQYF.

The chain has TRBV4-1 and TRBJ2-1, with D possibly being TRBD1 (6 bases). The J call may be incorrect, as the DNA end agrees better with TRBJ2-7. The V gene's germline CDR1 is MGHRA and CDR2 YSYEKL. CDR3 length: 16 residues. CDR3 amino acids: CASRESGQSLYNEQYF. Written as DNA, the CDR3 is TGCGCCAGCAGGGAATCCGGACAGAGCCTGTACAATGAGCAGTACTTC.

This clonotype was detected a few times. The chain links TRBV27 to TRBJ1-2; D possibly corresponds to TRBD1 (5 bases). V dropped 7 bases and J dropped 8 bases, with 14 bases sitting between them. This CDR3 comprises 12 residues. Germline CDR1 MNHEY, CDR2 SMNVEV (reference sequence). The CDR3 nucleotides are TGTGCCAGCACTGGGACCGGCGGAGGCTACACCTTC. Its protein product is CASTGTGGGYTF.

The V gene is TRBV21-1, the J gene TRBJ2-7; the listed D gene, TRBD1, was not tested against the DNA. TRBV21-1 is reported as a pseudogene. The CDR3 consists of 16 residues. As DNA, the CDR3 is TGTGCCAGCAGCAAAAAATGGGGGGCGGTCTCCTACGAGCAGTACTTC. It codes for CASSKKWGAVSYEQYF.

The chain recombines TRBV6-6 with TRBJ2-2; 11 nucleotides line up with TRBD2. The CDR3 spans 16 residues. Germline V gene data show CDR1 as MNHNY and CDR2 as SVGAGI (reference sequence). V lost 5 bases and J lost 6; bases outside the gene matches: 8. CDR3 nucleotide sequence: TGTGCCAGCAGTAGGCGCCTAGCGGGGGGCCCCGGGGAGCTGTTTTTT. Translated: CASSRRLAGGPGELFF.

This clonotype was observed a few times. This rearrangement joins TRBV12-3 or TRBV12-4 to TRBJ2-2, with D hard to call. V was trimmed by 7 bases and J by 6 bases, leaving 9 bases between them. CDR3 size: 12 residues. The CDR3 coding sequence is TGTGCCAGCACCCCCTTGGCCGGGGAGCTGTTTTTT. This codes for CASTPLAGELFF.

This clonotype was observed a few times. The chain employs TRBV4-1 and TRBJ1-2; no clear D gene. Germline loops: CDR1 MGHRA, CDR2 YSYEKL. Trimming left V 4 bases short and J 2 bases short, with 11 bases between. The CDR3 has 14 amino acids. This CDR3 is CASSPDYPNYGYTF. CDR3 in DNA: TGCGCCAGCAGCCCGGACTACCCCAACTATGGCTACACCTTC.

This chain uses TRBV7-9 with TRBJ1-2; 8 bases line up with TRBD1. The germline V gene has CDR1 SEHNR and CDR2 FQNEAQ (reference sequence). The junction had 14 bases not matched to a gene; V was cut back by 5 bases and J by 0 bases. The CDR3 is 18 residues long. The CDR3 DNA is TGTGCCAGCAGCCCGAAAGGGGGCAGGGGGCCTTCTAACTATGGCTACACCTTC. As protein: CASSPKGGRGPSNYGYTF. Looking up the rest from reference TRBV7-9 and TRBJ1-2 gives the full variable domain: DTGVSQNPRHKITKRGQNVTFRCDPISEHNRLYWYRQTLGQGPEFLTYFQNEAQLEKSRLLSDRFSAERPKGSFSTLEIQRTEQGDSAMYLCASSPKGGRGPSNYGYTFGSGTRLTVV.

The genes are TRBV27 and TRBJ1-2, with 11 bases aligning to TRBD1. CDR1 is MNHEY, CDR2 SMNVEV, per germline (reference sequence). Germline trimming cut 5 bases from V and 8 bases from J; bases unmatched to any gene: 13. There are 16 residues in the CDR3. The CDR3 loop is CASSPRRTGGPAGYTF. CDR3 DNA sequence: TGTGCCAGCAGTCCCCGCCGGACAGGGGGCCCCGCCGGCTACACCTTC.

This sequence joins TRBV27 and TRBJ2-4; 9 bases fit TRBD1. The length of the CDR3 is 17 residues. Per the germline V gene, CDR1 is MNHEY and CDR2 is SMNVEV (reference sequence). With V trimmed by 8 bases and J by 0 bases, 11 bases remained unmatched. The CDR3 DNA reads as TGTGCCAGCCTCGACAGGGGGTCCCTTCTAGCCAAAAACATTCAGTACTTC. It specifies CASLDRGSLLAKNIQYF.

This clonotype was detected only a few times. The DNA for the CDR3 is TGCAGTGCGAGCGGGACGGCACCTAGCACAGATACGCAGTATTTT. This sequence encodes CSASGTAPSTDTQYF. This chain connects TRBV20-1 to TRBJ2-3, with 7 bases identical to TRBD2. The germline CDR1 and CDR2 sequences are DFQATT and SNEGSKA (reference sequence). The junction had 9 bases not matched to a gene; V was cut back by 6 bases and J by 0 bases. This CDR3 has 15 residues.

This chain joins TRBV2 and TRBJ2-1; D is undetermined. The germline gives CDR1 SNHLY, CDR2 FYNNEI. This CDR3 has 15 amino acids. V lost 0 bases and J lost 6, with 12 bases in between. The CDR3 sequence: CASSEAPHDVNEQFF. The CDR3 coding sequence is TGTGCCAGCAGTGAAGCTCCCCACGATGTCAATGAGCAGTTCTTC. The complete variable domain, with remaining parts taken from reference TRBV2 and TRBJ2-1, reads EPEVTQTPSHQVTQMGQEVILRCVPISNHLYFYWYRQILGQKVEFLVSFYNNEISEKSEIFDDQFSVERPDGSNFTLKIRSTKLEDSAMYFCASSEAPHDVNEQFFGPGTRLTVL.

V is TRBV30 and J is TRBJ1-4; D is undetermined. Trimming removed 4 bases at V and 16 bases at J, with 19 bases between. This CDR3 comprises 12 residues. Germline V gene data show CDR1 as GTSNPN and CDR2 as SVGIG (reference sequence). The CDR3 bases are TGTGCCTGGAAAGGAGGGTCAGCTGACTGGTTTTTT. It is translated as CAWKGGSADWFF.

The chain couples TRBV18 to TRBJ2-7; 8 nucleotides line up with TRBD1. The J segment lost 9 bases and the V segment lost 6 bases, leaving 13 bases of the junction unmatched. The CDR3 runs 14 residues. Per the germline V gene, CDR1 is KGHSH and CDR2 is LQKENI. The CDR3 reads CASSGPTGAAGQYF. The CDR3 DNA follows: TGTGCCAGCTCGGGTCCGACAGGGGCAGCTGGGCAGTACTTC.

The gene calls are TRBV3-1 and TRBJ1-1; D is unclear. Trimming removed 1 base at V and 5 bases at J, with 11 bases between. This CDR3 region has 14 residues. The germline V gene encodes CDR1 LGHDT and CDR2 YNNKEL (reference sequence). In DNA, the CDR3 is TGTGCCAGCAGCCAAGGAGAGGAAGGGACTGAAGCTTTCTTT. Amino acid sequence: CASSQGEEGTEAFF. The whole variable domain, remainder taken from reference TRBV3-1 and TRBJ1-1, is DTAVSQTPKYLVTQMGNDKSIKCEQNLGHDTMYWYKQDSKKFLKIMFSYNNKELIINETVPNRFSPKSPDKAHLNLHINSLELGDSAVYFCASSQGEEGTEAFFGQGTRLTVV.

The chain joins TRBV5-1 to TRBJ1-2; D possibly corresponds to TRBD1 (5 bases). CDR1 is SGHRS and CDR2 is YFSETQ in the germline V gene. The V and J ends lost 7 bases and 1 base respectively, with 11 bases between them. The CDR3 consists of 13 residues. The CDR3 DNA is TGCGCCAGCGGTCACGGGGGTAACTATGGCTACACCTTC. It specifies CASGHGGNYGYTF.